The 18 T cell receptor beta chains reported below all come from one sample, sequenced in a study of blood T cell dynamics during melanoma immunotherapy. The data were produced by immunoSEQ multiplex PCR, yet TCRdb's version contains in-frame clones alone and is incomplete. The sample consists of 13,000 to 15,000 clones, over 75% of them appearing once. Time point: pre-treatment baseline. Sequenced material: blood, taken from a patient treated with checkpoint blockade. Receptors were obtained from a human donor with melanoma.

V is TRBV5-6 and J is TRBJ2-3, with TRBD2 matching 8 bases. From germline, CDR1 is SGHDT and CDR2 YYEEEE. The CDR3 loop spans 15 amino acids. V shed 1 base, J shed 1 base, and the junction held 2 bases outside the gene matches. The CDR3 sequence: CASSLSAGGTDTQYF. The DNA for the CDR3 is TGTGCCAGCAGCTTGTCAGCGGGGGGCACAGATACGCAGTATTTT.

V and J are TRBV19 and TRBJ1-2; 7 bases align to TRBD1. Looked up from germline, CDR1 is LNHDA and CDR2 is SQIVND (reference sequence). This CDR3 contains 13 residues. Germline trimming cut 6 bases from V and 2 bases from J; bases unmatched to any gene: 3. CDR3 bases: TGTGCCAGTAGCCCGACAGGGAACTATGGCTACACCTTC. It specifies CASSPTGNYGYTF.

CDR3 sequence: CASSLTDRAGALRVFF. In nucleotides, the CDR3 is TGTGCCAGCAGCTTAACGGACCGGGCTGGCGCCCTTAGGGTGTTCTTT. This chain connects TRBV7-3 to TRBJ1-1; no clear D gene. CDR1 and CDR2 (germline): SGHTA, FQGTGA. V was trimmed by 0 bases and J by 14 bases, leaving 25 bases between them. The CDR3 length is 16 residues. The variable domain in full, with the rest retrieved from reference TRBV7-3 and TRBJ1-1, is GAGVSQTPSNKVTEKGKYVELRCDPISGHTALYWYRQSLGQGPEFLIYFQGTGAADDSGLPNDRFFAVRPEGSVSTLKIQRTERGDSAVYLCASSLTDRAGALRVFFGQGTRLTVV.

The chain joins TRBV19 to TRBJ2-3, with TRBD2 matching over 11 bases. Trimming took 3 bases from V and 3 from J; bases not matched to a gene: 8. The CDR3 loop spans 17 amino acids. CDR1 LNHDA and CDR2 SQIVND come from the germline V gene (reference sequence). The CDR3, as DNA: TGTGCCAGTAGTATTCGTGTTAGCGGGGGGGCGACAGATACGCAGTATTTT. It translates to CASSIRVSGGATDTQYF.

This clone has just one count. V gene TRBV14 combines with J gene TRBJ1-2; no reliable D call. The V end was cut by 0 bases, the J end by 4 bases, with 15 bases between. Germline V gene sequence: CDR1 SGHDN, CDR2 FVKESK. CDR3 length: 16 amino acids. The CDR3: CASSQEFGVGVYGYTF. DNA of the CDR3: TGTGCCAGCAGCCAAGAATTCGGAGTTGGGGTCTATGGCTACACCTTC.

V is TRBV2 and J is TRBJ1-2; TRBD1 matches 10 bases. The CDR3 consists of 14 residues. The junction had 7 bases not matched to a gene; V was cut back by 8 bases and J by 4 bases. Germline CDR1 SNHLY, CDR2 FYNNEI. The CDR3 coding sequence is TGTGCCAGCTGGGGACAGGGGATAGGCTATGGCTACACCTTC. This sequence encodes CASWGQGIGYGYTF.

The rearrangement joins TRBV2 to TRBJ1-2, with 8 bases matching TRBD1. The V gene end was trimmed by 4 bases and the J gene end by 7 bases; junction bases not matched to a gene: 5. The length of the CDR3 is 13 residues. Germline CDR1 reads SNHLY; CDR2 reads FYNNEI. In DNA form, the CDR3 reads TGTGCCAGCAGTGCAGGGGGCGCGAGTGGCTACACCTTC. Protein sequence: CASSAGGASGYTF.

CDR3 residues: CASHTGITSGANVLTF. CDR3 coding DNA: TGTGCCAGCCACACAGGGATCACCTCTGGGGCCAACGTCCTGACTTTC. V usage is TRBV5-8 and J usage is TRBJ2-6, with D possibly matching TRBD1 (6 bases). This CDR3 contains 16 residues. Germline V gene sequence: CDR1 SGHTS, CDR2 YDEGEE. Trimming took off 7 bases at V and 0 bases at J, with 14 bases between the two ends.

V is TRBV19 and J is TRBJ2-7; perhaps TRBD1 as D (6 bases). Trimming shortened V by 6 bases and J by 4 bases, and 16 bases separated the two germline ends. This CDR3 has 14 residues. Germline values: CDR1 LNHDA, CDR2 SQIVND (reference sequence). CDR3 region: CASRAPGTKYEQYF. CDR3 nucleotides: TGTGCCAGTAGGGCCCCCGGGACAAAATACGAGCAGTACTTC.

The CDR3 nucleotides are TGTGCCAGCAGCTTAAACCCGGGCGGGGAGCTGTTTTTT. Translated, it gives CASSLNPGGELFF. The chain is built from TRBV7-7 and TRBJ2-2, with D uncertain. The V and J ends lost 2 bases and 7 bases respectively, with 8 bases between them. CDR3 length equals 13 residues. Germline CDR1 reads SSHAT; CDR2 reads FNYEAQ (reference sequence).

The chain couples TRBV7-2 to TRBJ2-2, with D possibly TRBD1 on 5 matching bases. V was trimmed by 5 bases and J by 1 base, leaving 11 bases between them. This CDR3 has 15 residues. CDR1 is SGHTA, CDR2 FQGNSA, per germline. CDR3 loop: CASSQDILNTGELFF. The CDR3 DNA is TGTGCCAGCAGCCAGGACATCCTGAACACCGGGGAGCTGTTTTTT.

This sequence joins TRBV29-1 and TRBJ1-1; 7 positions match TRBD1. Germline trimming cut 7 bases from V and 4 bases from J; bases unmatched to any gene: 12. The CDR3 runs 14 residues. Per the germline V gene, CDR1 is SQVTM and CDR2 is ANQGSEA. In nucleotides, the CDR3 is TGCAGCGCCAGGGGGGGGGCTCAGGGCACTGAAGCTTTCTTT. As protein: CSARGGAQGTEAFF.

The chain's CDR3 is CASKAGEGANEKLFF. In DNA, the CDR3 is TGCGCCAGCAAGGCAGGGGAGGGGGCTAATGAAAAACTGTTTTTT. The gene calls are TRBV5-1 and TRBJ1-4, with a possible D match to TRBD1 (6 bases). Per germline, CDR1 SGHRS and CDR2 YFSETQ. Trimming took off 6 bases at V and 3 bases at J, with 15 bases between the two ends. The CDR3 loop spans 15 amino acids.

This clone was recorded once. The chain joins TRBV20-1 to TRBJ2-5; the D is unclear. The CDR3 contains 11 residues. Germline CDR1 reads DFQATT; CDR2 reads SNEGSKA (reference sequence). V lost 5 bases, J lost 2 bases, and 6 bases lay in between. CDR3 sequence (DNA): TGCAGTGCTCGAATTCAAGAGACCCAGTACTTC. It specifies CSARIQETQYF.

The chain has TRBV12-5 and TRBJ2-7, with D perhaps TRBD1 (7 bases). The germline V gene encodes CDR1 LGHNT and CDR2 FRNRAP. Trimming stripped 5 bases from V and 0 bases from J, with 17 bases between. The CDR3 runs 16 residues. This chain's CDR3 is CASGGLPGQSSYEQYF. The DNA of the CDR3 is TGTGCTAGTGGTGGACTACCGGGACAGAGCTCCTACGAGCAGTACTTC.

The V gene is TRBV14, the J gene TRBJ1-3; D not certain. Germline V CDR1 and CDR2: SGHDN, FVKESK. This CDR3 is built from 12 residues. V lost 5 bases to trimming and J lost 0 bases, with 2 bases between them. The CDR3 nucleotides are TGTGCCAGCAGCGCCTCTGGAAACACCATATATTTT. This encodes CASSASGNTIYF.

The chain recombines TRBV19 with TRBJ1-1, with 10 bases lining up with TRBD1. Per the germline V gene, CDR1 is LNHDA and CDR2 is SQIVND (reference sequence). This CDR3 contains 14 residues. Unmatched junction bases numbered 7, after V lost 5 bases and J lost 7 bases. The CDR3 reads CASSLDRGFDEAFF. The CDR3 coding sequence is TGTGCCAGTAGTTTGGACAGGGGGTTTGATGAAGCTTTCTTT.

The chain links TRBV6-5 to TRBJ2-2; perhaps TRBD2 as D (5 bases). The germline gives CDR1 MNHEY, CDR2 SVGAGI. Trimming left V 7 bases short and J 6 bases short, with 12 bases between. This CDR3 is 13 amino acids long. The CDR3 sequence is CASTPGNSGELFF. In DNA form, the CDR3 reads TGTGCCAGCACCCCGGGGAATTCCGGGGAGCTGTTTTTT.